This T cell receptor beta chain is from a study of T cells in Graves' hyperthyroidism and ophthalmopathy. Overall study findings and caveats: A model of 13 V-J pairs discriminated ophthalmopathy from stable hyperthyroidism.

Pregnant or lactating patients were excluded, as were those with uncontrolled infection or other autoimmune disease. Out of about 10 ml of fresh peripheral blood came the PBMCs. This clonotype showed up many times. Its cognate antigen is unknown. RNA transcripts yielded amplified TCR beta CDR3 regions. An initial round of RT-PCR targeting the TCR CDR3 relied on the HTBI primer set. Each CDR3 protein is one row after TCRdb ran MiXCR on the multiplex PCR reads. The sample carries 400,000 or so distinct CDR3 sequences, 13% to 15% recorded once. Germline V gene sequence: CDR1 MNHEY, CDR2 SVGAGI. V lost 0 bases to trimming and J lost 8 bases, with 14 bases between them. The CDR3 spans 15 residues.

Sequenced: blood. The TCR was taken from a woman in her 30s with Graves' ophthalmopathy. This sequence joins TRBV6-5 and TRBJ2-4; D perhaps matches TRBD1 (5 bases). The CDR3 region is CASSYSKGDRHIQYF. The CDR3 coding sequence is TGTGCCAGCAGTTACTCGAAAGGGGATCGGCACATTCAGTACTTC.